One sample yielded the 9 T cell receptor beta chains listed below, sequenced in a study of blood T cells in healthy people across ages (dated by TCRdb to about 2015). Receptor libraries were prepared by 5' RACE. The reads were generated on an Illumina HiSeq 2500. A second PCR of roughly 6 to 11 cycles was run with a J-beta primer mix and a sample-barcoded 5' primer. TCRdb reworked the public reads: Q25 trimming with fastp, MiXCR clone assembly, productive beta chains retained. Every entry covers one CDR3 protein and lists the most common genes and DNA from its rows. Present in this sample are more than 700,000 distinct CDR3 sequences, less than 70% of which were seen just once. Approximately 40% of the sample is held by the ten biggest clonotypes. Sequences were obtained from blood. These receptors originate from a man at least 80 years old in good health.

The chain uses TRBV4-1 and TRBJ2-1; 8 positions match TRBD2. The CDR3 runs to 15 residues. Trimming removed 4 bases from V and 9 bases from J; junction bases left unmatched: 11. Germline-derived CDR1 and CDR2 are MGHRA and YSYEKL. CDR3 protein: CASSPSGSGRGEQFF. The CDR3 DNA sequence: TGCGCCAGCAGCCCAAGCGGGAGTGGTAGGGGTGAGCAGTTCTTC.

This sequence joins TRBV5-1 and TRBJ1-2, with D possibly TRBD1 on 5 matching bases. V lost 0 bases and J lost 4, with 13 bases in between. The CDR3 contains 15 residues. Germline lookup yields CDR1 SGHRS and CDR2 YFSETQ. The CDR3 bases are TGCGCCAGCAGCTTGGACTTGGGGCGCGCCTATGGCTACACCTTC. Translating gives CASSLDLGRAYGYTF.

J is TRBJ2-7 and V is TRBV29-1; a weak D match, TRBD1 (5 bases). CDR3 length: 12 amino acids. Trimming left V 1 base short and J 6 bases short, with 10 bases between. The germline V gene encodes CDR1 SQVTM and CDR2 ANQGSEA. The CDR3 nucleotides read TGCAGCGTTGAAGTGCCTAGGGGCGAGCAGTACTTC. This codes for CSVEVPRGEQYF.

The J gene is TRBJ1-5, the V gene TRBV10-3; 8 bases line up with TRBD1. The CDR3 consists of 16 residues. V shed 3 bases, J shed 1 base, and the junction held 5 bases outside the gene matches. Germline V gives CDR1 ENHRY, CDR2 SYGVKD. CDR3 amino acids: CAISDIQGASNQPQHF. The CDR3 coding sequence is TGTGCCATCAGTGATATCCAGGGGGCAAGCAATCAGCCCCAGCATTTT.

The chain has TRBV10-3 and TRBJ2-1; D gene unclear. Trimming took off 8 bases at V and 6 bases at J, with 14 bases between the two ends. The CDR3 has 13 residues. The germline V gene has CDR1 ENHRY and CDR2 SYGVKD. The chain's CDR3 is CAIGPDPCNEQFF. CDR3 in DNA: TGTGCCATCGGCCCAGACCCCTGCAATGAGCAGTTCTTC.

This clonotype has more than one count but fewer than ten. The rearrangement uses TRBV29-1 and TRBJ1-5; 8 bases are a match to TRBD1. This CDR3 region has 12 residues. From germline, CDR1 is SQVTM and CDR2 ANQGSEA. V lost 4 bases, J lost 6 bases, and 2 bases stayed unmatched. Here the CDR3 reads CSVGQGIQPQHF. CDR3 nucleotides: TGCAGCGTTGGACAGGGGATTCAGCCCCAGCATTTT.

The chain has TRBV7-3 and TRBJ2-5; D not resolved. Trimming cost V 5 bases and J 5 bases, with 15 bases left between them. This CDR3 is built from 14 residues. Germline V lookup: CDR1 SGHTA, CDR2 FQGTGA. The CDR3 sequence: CASSVGPRVETQYF. CDR3 coding DNA: TGTGCCAGCAGCGTTGGACCGAGAGTTGAGACCCAGTACTTC.

The chain couples TRBV29-1 to TRBJ2-2; D unresolved. The germline V gene encodes CDR1 SQVTM and CDR2 ANQGSEA. Trimming stripped 3 bases from V and 2 bases from J, with 1 base between. This CDR3 region has 11 residues. The CDR3 loop is CSVDNTGELFF. CDR3 DNA sequence: TGCAGCGTTGACAACACCGGGGAGCTGTTTTTT.

The rearrangement links TRBV29-1 to TRBJ2-5, with 8 bases fitting TRBD2. Germline V gives CDR1 SQVTM, CDR2 ANQGSEA. V dropped 4 bases and J dropped 3; count of bases not matched to a gene: 4. This CDR3 is built from 13 residues. The CDR3 DNA sequence: TGCAGCGTTGGCGGACTAGCCAAAGAGACCCAGTACTTC. Protein: CSVGGLAKETQYF.